Listed below are T cell receptor beta chains from one sample, sequenced in a study of OX40 agonist ivuxolimab in advanced cancers. Assay: immunoSEQ multiplex PCR; the TCRdb copy retains only in-frame clones and omits some. The data contain fewer than 60,000 clones, less than 90% of them seen just once; the ten biggest clones take up 14% to 15%. The sequencing used CD4+ or CD8+ T cells sorted from blood, collected in a trial of the OX40 agonist ivuxolimab. The receptors shown here come from an adult with an advanced solid tumor such as melanoma, head and neck, liver or kidney cancer. Each CDR3 is given with its conserved first and last residue. Fields, in order: clone size, D gene, J gene, V gene, CDR3 DNA, CDR3 protein. D genes are given only for firm matches. Only some rows state a clone size, as once, few, many or a class for expanded clones.

>once|TRBD1|TRBJ2-1|TRBV27
TGTGCCAGCAGTTTCGGACAGGGGGACGGCAATGAGCAGTTCTTC
CASSFGQGDGNEQFF
>.|TRBD2|TRBJ2-3|TRBV5-1
TGCGCCAGCAGCTTGGATACTAGCGGGGTCTCAGATACGCAGTATTTT
CASSLDTSGVSDTQYF
>.|.|TRBJ2-3|TRBV12-5
TGTGCTAGTGGTTCCCTCTCCGATACGCAGTATTTT
CASGSLSDTQYF
>.|.|TRBJ1-1|TRBV19
TGTGCCAGTAGTATAGAGATGACAGGTATCATGAACACTGAAGCTTTCTTT
CASSIEMTGIMNTEAFF
>.|.|TRBJ1-1|TRBV19
TGTGCCAGTGCTCTCGTGACCTCCCGGACCATGAACACTGAAGCTTTCTTT
CASALVTSRTMNTEAFF
>.|TRBD1|TRBJ1-2|TRBV9
TGTGCCAGCAGCGTAGGCGGAACAGGGGAAACCTTC
CASSVGGTGETF
>.|.|TRBJ1-1|TRBV6-6
TGTGCCAGCAGACCCGGGGGGTCTGAAGCTTTCTTT
CASRPGGSEAFF
>.|.|TRBJ1-1|TRBV6-1
TGTGCCAGCAGTGAAGACACAATCACTGAAGCTTTCTTT
CASSEDTITEAFF
>once|TRBD2|TRBJ2-3|TRBV14
TGTGCCAGCAGCCTGGGACTAGCGTTCACAGATACGCAGTATTTT
CASSLGLAFTDTQYF
>.|TRBD1|TRBJ1-4|TRBV4-1
TGCGCCAGCAGCCAGGACAGGGGGCGCGAGGAAAAACTGTTTTTT
CASSQDRGREEKLFF
>.|.|TRBJ2-1|TRBV19
TGTGCCAGTAGTATATTTGGCTCCTACAATGAGCAGTTCTTC
CASSIFGSYNEQFF
>.|TRBD1|TRBJ1-3|TRBV7-6
TGTGCCAGCAGCCTCGACAGGGGTAGTGGAAACACCATATATTTT
CASSLDRGSGNTIYF
>.|.|TRBJ2-2|TRBV19
TGTGCCAGTAACGATATCGAGCCTTGGACCGGGGAGCTGTTTTTT
CASNDIEPWTGELFF
>.|.|TRBJ2-7|TRBV19
TGTGCCAGTAGCATATACAGATCCTACGAGCAGTACTTC
CASSIYRSYEQYF
>.|.|TRBJ1-4|TRBV30
TGTGCCTGGAGTGTAGGTGGGGAAAAACTGTTTTTT
CAWSVGGEKLFF
>once|.|TRBJ1-5|TRBV7-9
TGTGCCAGCAGCCCGGCAGAGCTTGCTGGCAATCAGCCCCAGCATTTT
CASSPAELAGNQPQHF
>.|.|TRBJ1-1|TRBV5-1
TGCGCCAGCAGCTTTGGACAGTATACTTTCTTT
CASSFGQYTFF
>few|.|TRBJ1-1|TRBV2
TGTGCCAGCAGTGAGCTTGAAGGGGACACTGAAGCTTTCTTT
CASSELEGDTEAFF
>.|.|TRBJ2-7|TRBV2
TGTGCCAGCAGTCCTAGTCTTACCTACGAGCAGTACTTC
CASSPSLTYEQYF
>.|.|TRBJ1-2|TRBV7-9
TGTGCCAGCAGCTTAGCGACGGGGGATGGCTACACCTTC
CASSLATGDGYTF
>.|.|TRBJ1-5|TRBV19
TGTGCCAGTAGCGTCCCGGGTTGGGACAATCAGCCCCAGCATTTT
CASSVPGWDNQPQHF
>.|TRBD1|TRBJ2-3|TRBV10-1
TGCGCCAGCAGTGGGACAGGGGGCGATACAGATACGCAGTATTTT
CASSGTGGDTDTQYF
>.|.|TRBJ1-6|TRBV27
TGTGCCAGCAGTTTCCCAAATTCACCCCTCCACTTT
CASSFPNSPLHF
>.|.|TRBJ2-7|TRBV27
TGTGCCAGCAGTCCGTATACCGGGACTGCCTACGAGCAGTACTTC
CASSPYTGTAYEQYF
>.|TRBD2|TRBJ2-1|TRBV5-6
TGTGCCAGCAGCTTGCTAGCGGGGGTCTACAATGAGCAGTTCTTC
CASSLLAGVYNEQFF
>.|.|TRBJ1-2|TRBV13
TGTGCCAGCAGCCTAGGGGGAAGTGCCTATGGCTACACCTTC
CASSLGGSAYGYTF
>.|.|TRBJ2-3|TRBV19
TGTGCCAGTAGTCCAACCACGGGTTCGTCAGATACGCAGTATTTT
CASSPTTGSSDTQYF
>.|.|TRBJ2-7|TRBV27
TGTGCCAGCAGTTTACGGTCCGGTTACTACGAGCAGTACTTC
CASSLRSGYYEQYF
>.|TRBD1|TRBJ1-2|TRBV4-1
TGCGCCAGCAGCCGGGGGACAGACTATGGCTACACCTTC
CASSRGTDYGYTF
>.|.|TRBJ2-7|TRBV27
TGTGCCAGCAGTTTAATCGGCGGGGGCGCCTACGAGCAGTACTTC
CASSLIGGGAYEQYF
>.|.|TRBJ2-7|TRBV29-1
TGCAGCGTACATGCGACGAGGTCCGAAAACTACGAGCAGTACTTC
CSVHATRSENYEQYF
>.|.|TRBJ1-1|TRBV7-8
TGTGCCAGCAGCTTAGCCCCACAGGGTTCGAACACTGAAGCTTTCTTT
CASSLAPQGSNTEAFF
>.|.|TRBJ2-7|TRBV5-4
TGTGCCAGCAGCTTGGCCAGTTATGACGAGCAGTACTTC
CASSLASYDEQYF
>once|TRBD1|TRBJ1-1|TRBV15
TGTGCCACCAGCAACCTGGGACAGGGGGACACTGAAGCTTTCTTT
CATSNLGQGDTEAFF